This TCR beta chain was captured by sequencing in a study of blood T cell repertoires in COVID-19. Overall study: Collection of acute and convalescent COVID-19 samples took place in the United States, Italy and Spain. T cells, B-cell-depleted T cells, or PBMCs provided the cDNA or gDNA that served as material.

Germline V lookup: CDR1 SEHNR, CDR2 FQNEAQ (reference sequence). This CDR3 has 15 amino acids. The J segment lost 0 bases and the V segment lost 3 bases, leaving 2 bases of the junction unmatched. In the authors' methods: Researchers report that nucleated cell counts were estimated from reference gene primer amplification. This table comes from immunoSEQ multiplex PCR, and its TCRdb copy is limited to in-frame clones, with some not included. The V and J calls and clone size were taken over from that table, and D and trimming were inferred from the DNA. The sample has about 240,000 clones; about 87% are singletons.

The material sequenced was peripheral blood. The receptor comes from a woman aged 70-85 years with active or convalescent COVID-19. V is TRBV7-9 and J is TRBJ1-3; 7 bases match TRBD1. CDR3 protein: CASSLGTASGNTIYF. The DNA of the CDR3 is TGTGCCAGCAGCTTGGGGACAGCCTCTGGAAACACCATATATTTT.